These 4 T cell receptor beta chains share one sample of origin, sequenced in a study of T cells in Graves' hyperthyroidism and ophthalmopathy. The investigators amplified TCR beta CDR3 regions from RNA transcripts. RT-PCR in the first round (using the HTBI primer set) targeted the TCR CDR3. TCRdb fed the multiplex PCR reads into MiXCR, producing one record per CDR3 protein. This table has 400,000 or so distinct CDR3 sequences, around 15% appearing once. What was sequenced was blood. Receptors were obtained from a man aged 45 to 65 with Graves' ophthalmopathy.

The sample holds many counts of this clonotype. The gene calls are TRBV3-1 and TRBJ1-1, with 8 bases matching TRBD1. The V gene's germline CDR1 is LGHDT and CDR2 YNNKEL (reference sequence). The CDR3 is 16 amino acids. The ends lost 2 bases at V and 6 bases at J; junction bases unmatched: 11. The CDR3 DNA reads as TGTGCCAGCAGCCAAAGATATGGGGCAGGGGGCTCTGAAGCTTTCTTT. It specifies CASSQRYGAGGSEAFF.

Concerning this clonotype itself: A read error may explain this, as a much larger clone is one base away. The chain couples TRBV3-1 to TRBJ1-3; D remains unclear. The CDR3 runs 18 residues. Germline V gene data show CDR1 as LGHDT and CDR2 as YNNKEL (reference sequence). This chain's CDR3 is CAGSQDPWMLSSGNTIYF. CDR3 nucleotides: TGTGCCGGCAGCCAAGATCCTTGGATGTTAAGCTCTGGAAACACCATATATTTT.

The V and J genes are TRBV29-1 and TRBJ1-2, with 9 bases that match TRBD1. Germline values: CDR1 SQVTM, CDR2 ANQGSEA. V lost 4 bases, J lost 6 bases, and 6 bases stayed unmatched. The CDR3 runs 13 residues. The CDR3 region is CSVATGGRDGYTF. DNA for the CDR3: TGCAGCGTTGCGACAGGGGGTCGAGATGGCTACACCTTC.

This clonotype appeared many times. The V gene is TRBV2, the J gene TRBJ1-5; 8 bases line up with TRBD1. CDR1 is SNHLY and CDR2 is FYNNEI in the germline V gene. The ends lost 6 bases at V and 2 bases at J; junction bases unmatched: 3. This CDR3 region has 14 residues. DNA of the CDR3: TGTGCCAGCAGGAAGGGACAGGGCAATCAGCCCCAGCATTTT. This gives the protein CASRKGQGNQPQHF.